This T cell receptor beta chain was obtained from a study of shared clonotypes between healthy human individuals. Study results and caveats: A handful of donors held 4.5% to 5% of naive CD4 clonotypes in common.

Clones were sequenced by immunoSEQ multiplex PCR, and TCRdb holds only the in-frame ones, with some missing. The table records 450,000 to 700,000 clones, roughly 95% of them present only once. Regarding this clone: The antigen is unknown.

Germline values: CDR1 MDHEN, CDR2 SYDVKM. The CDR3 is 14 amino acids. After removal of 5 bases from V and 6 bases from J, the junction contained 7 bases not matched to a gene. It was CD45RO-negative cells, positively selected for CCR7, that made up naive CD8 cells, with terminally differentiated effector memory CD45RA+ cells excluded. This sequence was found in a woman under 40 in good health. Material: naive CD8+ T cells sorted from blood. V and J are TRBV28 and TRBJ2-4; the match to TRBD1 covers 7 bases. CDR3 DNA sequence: TGTGCCAGCAGTCAAGACAGGGTTCTAAACATTCAGTACTTC. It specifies CASSQDRVLNIQYF.